These 31 T cell receptor beta chains share one sample of origin, sequenced in a study of blood T cell repertoires in COVID-19. Measured with immunoSEQ multiplex PCR; TCRdb has only the in-frame clones, and not every one. The sample carries 200,000 to 250,000 clones, 85% to 90% recorded once. Source material: PBMCs or T cells enriched from blood (not recorded which). The receptors here all came from a woman in her forties or fifties with acute COVID-19.

This clone was detected once. The chain joins TRBV11-2 to TRBJ2-7; the match to TRBD1 covers 10 bases. J gave up 4 bases and V 6 bases, and 9 bases lay outside the gene matches. The CDR3 spans 15 residues. Germline loops: CDR1 SGHAT, CDR2 FQNNGV. CDR3 sequence: CASRVAGQGKYEQYF. The CDR3 DNA is TGTGCCAGCAGGGTCGCGGGACAGGGGAAGTACGAGCAGTACTTC.

The table lists this clone with a few counts. V usage is TRBV4-2 and J usage is TRBJ2-1; 10 positions match TRBD2. There are 16 residues in the CDR3. V trimming: 3 bases; J trimming: 6 bases; junction bases outside the gene matches: 8. CDR1 is LGHNA, CDR2 YNFKEQ, per germline. The CDR3 here is CASSQTGTSAFNEQFF. The CDR3 DNA is TGTGCCAGCAGCCAGACTGGGACTAGCGCGTTCAATGAGCAGTTCTTC.

This chain links TRBV27 with TRBJ1-4; D call uncertain. V was shortened by 6 bases and J by 10 bases, with 9 bases between the two germline ends. The germline CDR1 and CDR2 sequences are MNHEY and SMNVEV (reference sequence). CDR3 length equals 11 residues. CDR3 bases: TGTGCCAGCAGCTTCGGAGCAAAACTGTTTTTT. Translation gives CASSFGAKLFF. Filled out from reference TRBV27 and TRBJ1-4, the complete variable domain reads EAQVTQNPRYLITVTGKKLTVTCSQNMNHEYMSWYRQDPGLGLRQIYYSMNVEVTDKGDVPEGYKVSRKEKRNFPLILESPSPNQTSLYFCASSFGAKLFFGSGTQLSVL.

The sample holds a few counts of this clone. This rearrangement joins TRBV6-2 or TRBV6-3 to TRBJ2-1; 14 bases are shared with TRBD2. The CDR3 covers 20 residues. V lost 0 bases and J lost 0; bases outside the gene matches: 7. Germline lookup yields CDR1 MNHEY and CDR2 SVGEGT. This CDR3 reads CASSYSAGLAGGSSYNEQFF. CDR3 bases: TGTGCCAGCAGTTACTCTGCCGGACTAGCGGGAGGAAGCTCCTACAATGAGCAGTTCTTC.

J is TRBJ2-3 and V is TRBV28; TRBD1 is a possible D gene (5 bases). The V gene lost 7 bases and the J gene lost 1 base, with 18 bases spanning the gap. The CDR3 runs to 16 residues. The germline CDR1 and CDR2 sequences are MDHEN and SYDVKM. CDR3 in amino acids: CASTRAGPGGTDTQYF. As DNA, the CDR3 is TGTGCCAGCACCAGAGCAGGGCCAGGAGGCACAGATACGCAGTATTTT.

The chain is built from TRBV27 and TRBJ2-1; 7 nucleotides align to TRBD2. Looked up from germline, CDR1 is MNHEY and CDR2 is SMNVEV (reference sequence). This CDR3 has 12 residues. J was trimmed by 10 bases and V by 6 bases; bases with no gene match: 6. The CDR3 DNA is TGTGCCAGCAGATTTGGCGGGAGAGAGCAGTTCTTC. This sequence encodes CASRFGGREQFF.

This chain connects TRBV30 to TRBJ1-6; 10 bases are shared with TRBD1. Germline CDR1 GTSNPN, CDR2 SVGIG (reference sequence). The junction had 10 bases not matched to a gene; V was cut back by 4 bases and J by 7 bases. CDR3 length equals 16 residues. CDR3 DNA: TGTGCCTGGATACCCTTTACGGGACAGGGGAATTCACCCCTCCACTTT. This translates into CAWIPFTGQGNSPLHF. Filled out from reference TRBV30 and TRBJ1-6, the complete variable domain reads SQTIHQWPATLVQPVGSPLSLECTVEGTSNPNLYWYRQAAGRGLQLLFYSVGIGQISSEVPQNLSASRPQDRQFILSSKKLLLSDSGFYLCAWIPFTGQGNSPLHFGNGTRLTVT.

This chain uses TRBV7-2 with TRBJ1-6, with a weak D call TRBD1 (6 bases). Trimming shortened V by 2 bases and J by 7 bases, and 24 bases separated the two germline ends. This CDR3 spans 19 amino acids. Germline CDR1 SGHTA, CDR2 FQGNSA. CDR3 loop: CASSLLILTGSRGNSPLHF. CDR3 sequence (DNA): TGTGCCAGCAGCTTACTAATTCTGACGGGTTCGAGGGGGAATTCACCCCTCCACTTT. The full variable domain, in which reference TRBV7-2 and TRBJ1-6 provide the parts outside the CDR3, is GAGVSQSPSNKVTEKGKDVELRCDPISGHTALYWYRQSLGQGLEFLIYFQGNSAPDKSGLPSDRFSAERTGGSVSTLTIQRTQQEDSAVYLCASSLLILTGSRGNSPLHFGNGTRLTVT.

This clone came up once. The chain links TRBV6-5 to TRBJ2-1; D perhaps matches TRBD2 (6 bases). V lost 4 bases and J lost 5, with 15 bases in between. This CDR3 spans 15 amino acids. Germline loops: CDR1 MNHEY, CDR2 SVGAGI. The CDR3 DNA sequence: TGTGCCAGCAGTTCCCCGGGACTCATGGACAATGAGCAGTTCTTC. The encoded protein is CASSSPGLMDNEQFF.

The chain is built from TRBV6-5 and TRBJ1-5; 7 bases line up with TRBD1. After removal of 8 bases from V and 3 bases from J, the junction contained 4 bases not matched to a gene. Germline V gene data show CDR1 as MNHEY and CDR2 as SVGAGI. The length of the CDR3 is 13 residues. The CDR3 bases are TGTGCCAGCTTGGGACAGAACAATCAGCCCCAGCATTTT. Its protein is CASLGQNNQPQHF.

The V gene is TRBV5-6, the J gene TRBJ2-3; a possible D gene is TRBD1 (5 bases). CDR1 and CDR2 (germline): SGHDT, YYEEEE. The CDR3 has 15 residues. V was pared by 4 bases and J by 4 bases, with 16 bases between. The CDR3 spells CASSPGVGVSDTQYF. As DNA, the CDR3 is TGTGCCAGCAGCCCTGGGGTAGGGGTGTCAGATACGCAGTATTTT.

The V and J genes are TRBV28 and TRBJ2-1, with D possibly TRBD2 on 6 matching bases. There are 14 residues in the CDR3. Trimming stripped 2 bases from V and 7 bases from J, with 12 bases between. CDR1 and CDR2 from the germline V gene are MDHEN and SYDVKM. Here the CDR3 DNA reads TGTGCCAGCAGTTTACCGGGGAGGCGGAATGAGCAGTTCTTC. The encoded protein is CASSLPGRRNEQFF.

The chain couples TRBV27 to TRBJ2-7; 7 bases line up with TRBD1. The germline gives CDR1 MNHEY, CDR2 SMNVEV (reference sequence). V trimming: 3 bases; J trimming: 2 bases; junction bases outside the gene matches: 1. CDR3 length equals 13 residues. The CDR3 region is CASSFRGPYEQYF. The CDR3 nucleotides are TGTGCCAGCAGTTTTAGGGGGCCCTACGAGCAGTACTTC.

The rearrangement links TRBV5-1 to TRBJ2-3; 9 nucleotides line up with TRBD1. The germline gives CDR1 SGHRS, CDR2 YFSETQ. The CDR3 is 13 residues long. The junction had 1 base not matched to a gene; V was cut back by 2 bases and J by 6 bases. The CDR3 sequence: CASSFGQGDTQYF. Here the CDR3 DNA reads TGCGCCAGCAGCTTCGGACAGGGGGATACGCAGTATTTT.

As regards this clone: One junction end does not reproduce the germline sequence, and a read error may be involved. The chain recombines TRBV2 with TRBJ1-6; D uncertain. The length of the CDR3 is 13 residues. Germline V CDR1 and CDR2: SNHLY, FYNNEI. CDR3 nucleotides: TGTGCCAGCAGCGAAGCCCCTTATTCACCCCTCCACTTT. Amino acids: CASSEAPYSPLHF.

The chain uses TRBV11-2 and TRBJ2-4; D possibly corresponds to TRBD2 (6 bases). In germline, CDR1 is SGHAT, CDR2 FQNNGV. The CDR3 spans 13 residues. V was trimmed by 8 bases and J by 6 bases, leaving 14 bases between them. The CDR3 is CASGWMGGNIQYF. The CDR3 nucleotides are TGTGCCAGCGGCTGGATGGGGGGAAACATTCAGTACTTC.

This chain uses TRBV28 with TRBJ2-3; a weak D match, TRBD1 (6 bases). The CDR3 sequence is 13 residues long. Looked up from germline, CDR1 is MDHEN and CDR2 is SYDVKM. Trimming removed 11 bases from V and 4 bases from J, with 16 bases in between. The CDR3 DNA is TGTGCCTGTGAAGGACAGAACTCAGATACGCAGTATTTT. Translated: CACEGQNSDTQYF.

The chain recombines TRBV4-3 with TRBJ1-6, with TRBD1 matching 7 bases. Germline V CDR1 and CDR2: LGHNA, YSLEER. The CDR3 length is 15 residues. After removal of 1 base from V and 7 bases from J, the junction contained 4 bases not matched to a gene. CDR3 in amino acids: CASSQAQGVNSPLHF. CDR3 DNA: TGCGCCAGCAGCCAAGCCCAGGGGGTGAATTCACCCCTCCACTTT.

J is TRBJ1-1 and V is TRBV7-2; D unclear. The germline gives CDR1 SGHTA, CDR2 FQGNSA. Deletions cut 5 bases from V and 1 base from J, with 8 bases between. CDR3 length: 13 amino acids. The CDR3 sequence is CASSQDKNTEAFF. The CDR3 bases are TGTGCCAGCAGCCAAGACAAGAACACTGAAGCTTTCTTT. The full variable domain, completed using reference TRBV7-2 and TRBJ1-1, is GAGVSQSPSNKVTEKGKDVELRCDPISGHTALYWYRQSLGQGLEFLIYFQGNSAPDKSGLPSDRFSAERTGGSVSTLTIQRTQQEDSAVYLCASSQDKNTEAFFGQGTRLTVV.

The chain employs TRBV7-9 and TRBJ2-5, with TRBD1 matching over 7 bases. The germline V gene encodes CDR1 SEHNR and CDR2 FQNEAQ (reference sequence). The CDR3 loop spans 14 amino acids. J was trimmed by 2 bases and V by 6 bases; bases with no gene match: 6. The CDR3 DNA is TGTGCCAGCAGTCGGGACAGCCTACAAGAGACCCAGTACTTC. Its protein is CASSRDSLQETQYF.

CDR3 in DNA: TGTGCCAGCAGTCAGCGGGAGGGCACAGATACGCAGTATTTT. The encoded protein is CASSQREGTDTQYF. This chain joins TRBV6-5 and TRBJ2-3; 9 bases match TRBD2. The CDR3 is 14 amino acids. Germline CDR1 MNHEY, CDR2 SVGAGI. The J segment lost 1 base and the V segment lost 5 bases, leaving 1 base of the junction unmatched.

The chain couples TRBV28 to TRBJ1-1; D unclear. This CDR3 contains 17 residues. Germline-derived CDR1 and CDR2 are MDHEN and SYDVKM. V lost 8 bases and J 1 base, leaving 23 bases between the germline ends. CDR3 DNA sequence: TGTGCCAGCCTCTTAGATCAGCGTCGGATGCCGAACACTGAAGCTTTCTTT. It encodes CASLLDQRRMPNTEAFF.

This clone was found once. V usage is TRBV9 and J usage is TRBJ2-3, with TRBD1 as a possible D gene (5 bases). The germline V and J ends were trimmed by 4 bases and 6 bases, with 15 bases remaining between them. CDR3 size: 14 residues. Germline-derived CDR1 and CDR2 are SGDLS and YYNGEE. The CDR3 here is CASSYLRAPDTQYF. The CDR3 nucleotides are TGTGCCAGCAGCTACCTCAGGGCGCCGGATACGCAGTATTTT.

The CDR3 region is CASSYRQGRSGEQYF. Here the CDR3 DNA reads TGTGCCAGCAGCTACAGACAGGGGAGGAGTGGCGAGCAGTACTTC. V is TRBV7-9 and J is TRBJ2-7; TRBD1 aligns across 8 bases. Trimming removed 4 bases from V and 6 bases from J; junction bases left unmatched: 11. Per the germline V gene, CDR1 is SEHNR and CDR2 is FQNEAQ (reference sequence). The CDR3 sequence is 15 residues long.

The chain joins TRBV7-3 to TRBJ2-1; 7 bases agree with TRBD1. V gave up 5 bases and J gave up 3 bases; unmatched junction bases: 7. Germline V lookup: CDR1 SGHTA, CDR2 FQGTGA. The CDR3 covers 15 residues. DNA for the CDR3: TGTGCCAGCAGCCTAATCAGGGGGAGCTACAATGAGCAGTTCTTC. Its translation is CASSLIRGSYNEQFF.

This clone was picked up one time. The chain has TRBV28 and TRBJ2-3; 10 nucleotides match TRBD2. CDR1 is MDHEN and CDR2 is SYDVKM in the germline V gene. Losses at the gene ends were 2 bases for V and 4 bases for J; bases not matched to a gene: 3. This CDR3 contains 15 residues. CDR3 in DNA: TGTGCCAGCAGTTTACTAGCGGGAGTGGCAGATACGCAGTATTTT. It yields the protein CASSLLAGVADTQYF.

This chain connects TRBV4-1 to TRBJ2-2; 7 nucleotides align to TRBD1. The junction had 5 bases not matched to a gene; V was cut back by 4 bases and J by 6 bases. The CDR3 extends over 14 amino acids. From germline, CDR1 is MGHRA and CDR2 YSYEKL. The CDR3 loop is CASSPRQGAGELFF. CDR3 DNA: TGCGCCAGCAGCCCCCGACAGGGTGCCGGGGAGCTGTTTTTT.

The chain employs TRBV2 and TRBJ1-1; D is perhaps TRBD1 (5 bases). V was pared by 6 bases and J by 7 bases, with 12 bases between. This CDR3 region has 12 residues. The germline V gene has CDR1 SNHLY and CDR2 FYNNEI. The CDR3 reads CASRPWTNEAFF. In DNA, the CDR3 is TGTGCCAGCAGGCCCTGGACAAATGAAGCTTTCTTT.

The chain has TRBV12-3 or TRBV12-4 and TRBJ1-3; a weak D match, TRBD1 (6 bases). The CDR3 is 13 amino acids. Trimming pared 6 bases from V and 8 bases from J, leaving 14 bases between. CDR3 DNA: TGTGCCAGCAGGACGAACCAGGGGTACACCATATATTTT. Translation: CASRTNQGYTIYF.

The chain recombines TRBV7-9 with TRBJ1-1; the match to TRBD1 covers 8 bases. This CDR3 region has 16 residues. Germline CDR1 and CDR2: SEHNR and FQNEAQ (reference sequence). V shed 3 bases and J 0 bases; nucleotides not matched to a gene: 6. This chain's CDR3 is CASSFSYRGMNTEAFF. DNA of the CDR3: TGTGCCAGCAGCTTTTCATACAGGGGGATGAACACTGAAGCTTTCTTT.

The chain employs TRBV28 and TRBJ2-7; a weak D match, TRBD2 (6 bases). This CDR3 has 14 residues. V was shortened by 7 bases and J by 0 bases, with 13 bases between the two germline ends. Germline V gene data show CDR1 as MDHEN and CDR2 as SYDVKM. Here the CDR3 DNA reads TGTGCCAGCATCGGCGGGGAAACCTCCTACGAGCAGTACTTC. Its translation: CASIGGETSYEQYF.